A selection of T cell receptor beta chains follows, all from one sample in a study of T-cell reconstitution after alpha-beta-depleted transplantation in children. TCRdb itself ran the PCR reads through MiXCR, one entry per CDR3 protein. The table shows 230,000 or so distinct CDR3 sequences, with around 13% occurring only once. The sample in question was PBMCs from the stem cell graft donor, obtained from the stem cell graft. Receptors originate from a human donor who donated a stem cell graft to a child with acute lymphoblastic leukemia. The CDR3 runs from the conserved cysteine through the conserved F or W. Fields, in order: J gene, V gene, clone size, D gene, CDR3 protein, CDR3 DNA. The D gene is left open where the match is weak. Only part of the rows carry a size: once, few, many, or a class if the clone is expanded.

j_gene: TRBJ2-2
v_gene: TRBV5-1
abundance: many
d_gene: TRBD1
CDR3aa: CASSFKTGINTGELFF
CDR3nt: TGCGCCAGCAGCTTCAAGACAGGGATTAACACCGGGGAGCTGTTTTTT

j_gene: TRBJ2-2
v_gene: TRBV7-2
abundance: many
d_gene: .
CDR3aa: CASSLADYTGELFF
CDR3nt: TGTGCCAGCAGCTTAGCGGATTACACCGGGGAGCTGTTTTTT

j_gene: TRBJ1-2
v_gene: TRBV9
abundance: many
d_gene: TRBD1
CDR3aa: CASSGPGQGPGRGYTF
CDR3nt: TGTGCCAGCAGCGGTCCGGGACAGGGCCCCGGGAGGGGCTACACCTTC

j_gene: TRBJ1-2
v_gene: TRBV9
abundance: .
d_gene: .
CDR3aa: CASSSDSYYGYTF
CDR3nt: TGTGCCAGCAGCTCGGACAGCTACTATGGCTACACCTTC

j_gene: TRBJ2-2
v_gene: TRBV20-1
abundance: few
d_gene: TRBD1
CDR3aa: CSAPGQTNTGELFF
CDR3nt: TGCAGTGCCCCGGGACAGACCAACACCGGGGAGCTGTTTTTT

j_gene: TRBJ1-5
v_gene: TRBV28
abundance: many
d_gene: .
CDR3aa: CASSYRSGTGQPQHF
CDR3nt: TGTGCCAGCAGTTATCGGTCAGGGACTGGGCAGCCCCAGCATTTT

j_gene: TRBJ2-2
v_gene: TRBV20-1
abundance: many
d_gene: .
CDR3aa: CSANRENTGELFF
CDR3nt: TGCAGTGCTAACAGGGAGAACACCGGGGAGCTGTTTTTT

j_gene: TRBJ1-2
v_gene: TRBV12-3/TRBV12-4
abundance: many
d_gene: .
CDR3aa: CASSWDIGYGYTF
CDR3nt: TGTGCCAGCAGTTGGGACATCGGCTATGGCTACACCTTC

j_gene: TRBJ1-3
v_gene: TRBV12-3/TRBV12-4
abundance: many
d_gene: .
CDR3aa: CASSPMSPGNTIYF
CDR3nt: TGTGCCAGCAGTCCGATGAGTCCTGGAAACACCATATATTTT

j_gene: TRBJ2-5
v_gene: TRBV18
abundance: many
d_gene: TRBD2
CDR3aa: CASSPIARGRETQYF
CDR3nt: TGTGCCAGCTCACCAATAGCGCGGGGGAGAGAGACCCAGTACTTC

j_gene: TRBJ2-2
v_gene: TRBV20-1
abundance: few
d_gene: .
CDR3aa: CSARPLTGSGTGELFF
CDR3nt: TGCAGTGCTAGACCCCTGACCGGTTCGGGAACCGGGGAGCTGTTTTTT

j_gene: TRBJ2-4
v_gene: TRBV5-6
abundance: many
d_gene: TRBD2
CDR3aa: CASSLNLVTSGRIAKNIQYF
CDR3nt: TGTGCCAGCAGCTTGAATCTGGTGACTAGCGGGAGGATAGCCAAAAACATTCAGTACTTC

j_gene: TRBJ2-7
v_gene: TRBV18
abundance: few
d_gene: .
CDR3aa: CASSPFLADEQYF
CDR3nt: TGTGCCAGCTCACCATTTCTGGCTGACGAGCAGTACTTC

j_gene: TRBJ2-4
v_gene: TRBV28
abundance: many
d_gene: .
CDR3aa: CASSSRPYGRDTNIQYF
CDR3nt: TGTGCCAGCAGTTCCCGACCATACGGCCGGGACACAAACATTCAGTACTTC

j_gene: TRBJ2-3
v_gene: TRBV4-3
abundance: many
d_gene: .
CDR3aa: CASSQEVSATFTDTQYF
CDR3nt: TGCGCCAGCAGCCAAGAGGTATCAGCGACCTTCACAGATACGCAGTATTTT

j_gene: TRBJ1-2
v_gene: TRBV20-1
abundance: few
d_gene: .
CDR3aa: CSARGGEEVGYTF
CDR3nt: TGCAGTGCCAGAGGGGGGGAGGAGGTCGGCTACACCTTC

j_gene: TRBJ2-5
v_gene: TRBV20-1
abundance: many
d_gene: .
CDR3aa: CSAASRVGLQETQYF
CDR3nt: TGCAGTGCTGCTAGCCGTGTGGGGCTCCAAGAGACCCAGTACTTC

j_gene: TRBJ1-2
v_gene: TRBV5-1
abundance: many
d_gene: TRBD1
CDR3aa: CASSDPGQANYGYTF
CDR3nt: TGCGCCAGCAGCGATCCGGGACAGGCAAACTATGGCTACACCTTC

j_gene: TRBJ2-1
v_gene: TRBV5-1
abundance: many
d_gene: .
CDR3aa: CASSSEPMTEQFF
CDR3nt: TGCGCCAGCAGCTCCGAACCCATGACTGAGCAGTTCTTC

j_gene: TRBJ2-1
v_gene: TRBV7-3
abundance: many
d_gene: .
CDR3aa: CASSLSPREPYNEQFF
CDR3nt: TGTGCCAGCAGCTTAAGTCCCCGGGAGCCCTACAATGAGCAGTTCTTC

j_gene: TRBJ1-2
v_gene: TRBV20-1
abundance: few
d_gene: .
CDR3aa: CSANRAATDYGYTF
CDR3nt: TGCAGTGCTAATAGAGCCGCGACAGACTATGGCTACACCTTC

j_gene: TRBJ2-7
v_gene: TRBV24-1
abundance: many
d_gene: .
CDR3aa: CATQDLLSYEQYF
CDR3nt: TGTGCCACCCAGGACCTCCTCTCCTACGAGCAGTACTTC

j_gene: TRBJ2-5
v_gene: TRBV7-2
abundance: many
d_gene: TRBD2
CDR3aa: CASVLLGGIGETQYF
CDR3nt: TGTGCCAGCGTCCTCCTGGGAGGGATCGGAGAGACCCAGTACTTC

j_gene: TRBJ2-7
v_gene: TRBV20-1
abundance: many
d_gene: .
CDR3aa: CSARDASYEQYF
CDR3nt: TGCAGTGCTAGGGACGCATCCTACGAGCAGTACTTC

j_gene: TRBJ1-6
v_gene: TRBV9
abundance: many
d_gene: .
CDR3aa: CASSVGTITDSPLHF
CDR3nt: TGTGCCAGCAGCGTAGGGACAATAACCGATTCACCCCTCCACTTT

j_gene: TRBJ2-3
v_gene: TRBV7-9
abundance: .
d_gene: .
CDR3aa: CASSPVLSTNTQYF
CDR3nt: TGTGCCAGCAGTCCGGTCCTGAGCACAAATACGCAGTATTTT

j_gene: TRBJ2-5
v_gene: TRBV3-1
abundance: .
d_gene: .
CDR3aa: CASSPLDYQETQYF
CDR3nt: TGTGCCAGCAGCCCACTAGATTACCAAGAGACCCAGTACTTC

j_gene: TRBJ1-2
v_gene: TRBV11-2
abundance: many
d_gene: .
CDR3aa: CASSLVGDYGYTF
CDR3nt: TGTGCCAGCAGCTTAGTTGGGGACTATGGCTACACCTTC

j_gene: TRBJ2-4
v_gene: TRBV20-1
abundance: many
d_gene: .
CDR3aa: CSARDRGSGNIQYF
CDR3nt: TGCAGTGCTAGAGATCGAGGGTCGGGAAACATTCAGTACTTC

j_gene: TRBJ1-4
v_gene: TRBV4-1
abundance: many
d_gene: .
CDR3aa: CASSQVEREGNEKLFF
CDR3nt: TGCGCCAGCAGCCAAGTGGAGAGGGAGGGTAATGAAAAACTGTTTTTT

j_gene: TRBJ1-1
v_gene: TRBV5-5
abundance: many
d_gene: .
CDR3aa: CASSFDTGTEAFF
CDR3nt: TGTGCCAGCAGCTTTGACACCGGCACTGAAGCTTTCTTT

j_gene: TRBJ1-5
v_gene: TRBV10-3
abundance: many
d_gene: TRBD1
CDR3aa: CAISGTGREPQHF
CDR3nt: TGTGCCATCAGTGGGACAGGAAGGGAGCCCCAGCATTTT

j_gene: TRBJ2-3
v_gene: TRBV12-3/TRBV12-4
abundance: few
d_gene: TRBD2
CDR3aa: CASRKRENTDTQYF
CDR3nt: TGTGCCAGCAGGAAGCGGGAGAACACAGATACGCAGTATTTT

j_gene: TRBJ1-1
v_gene: TRBV6-4
abundance: many
d_gene: .
CDR3aa: CASLAPPTGLHGGNTEAFF
CDR3nt: TGTGCCAGCTTAGCCCCGCCAACAGGACTCCACGGTGGGAACACTGAAGCTTTCTTT

j_gene: TRBJ2-1
v_gene: TRBV6-2/TRBV6-3
abundance: many
d_gene: .
CDR3aa: CASSYVSPGDEQFF
CDR3nt: TGTGCCAGCAGTTACGTGTCCCCAGGGGATGAGCAGTTCTTC

j_gene: TRBJ1-1
v_gene: TRBV2
abundance: many
d_gene: .
CDR3aa: CASSRGKLGTEAFF
CDR3nt: TGTGCCAGCAGTCGCGGAAAGCTGGGGACTGAAGCTTTCTTT